This TCR beta chain stems from a study of early T cells in non-severe SARS-CoV-2 infection. About the study: Unsorted whole blood bulk RNA was sequenced, with unpaired chains.

Whole-study findings and limits: Anti-spike CD8 specificities were favored by VDJdb matching, whose results missed private and CD4 specificities.

The junction had 7 bases not matched to a gene; V was cut back by 6 bases and J by 0 bases. CDR1 is MNHEY and CDR2 is SMNVEV in the germline V gene (reference sequence). The CDR3 spans 16 residues. Only a few counts were recorded for this clonotype. The antigen is undetermined. Unique molecular identifiers tagged individual cDNA molecules. One entry per CDR3 protein results from TCRdb running MiXCR on the 5' RACE reads. The repertoire holds roughly 54,000 distinct CDR3 sequences, with approximately 12% as singletons. The material sequenced was whole blood. The clonotype was recovered from an adult who was a healthcare worker with PCR-confirmed SARS-CoV-2 infection or an uninfected control (not recorded which). This chain connects TRBV27 to TRBJ2-3, with TRBD2 matching over 9 bases. As DNA, the CDR3 is TGTGCCAGCAGACCCCGACTAGCGGCAAGCACAGATACGCAGTATTTT. As protein: CASRPRLAASTDTQYF.